This record covers a single T cell receptor beta chain. The antigen remains unidentified. These data come from a study of T cell responses to AZD1222 COVID-19 vaccine. General study findings and limits: Dominant at 160-218 and 743-854, vaccine-associated CD4 TCRs also spanned spike.

The repertoire was sequenced with immunoSEQ multiplex PCR; TCRdb's copy has only in-frame clones and lacks some. The data show about 170,000 clones, around 90% seen once. CDR1 is MDHEN, CDR2 SYDVKM, per germline. Germline trimming cut 5 bases from V and 4 bases from J; bases unmatched to any gene: 10. The CDR3 has 16 amino acids. This TCR derives from an adult in good health. The chain links TRBV28 to TRBJ2-1, with 8 bases matching TRBD1. The starting material was peripheral blood, obtained on day 0 of AZD1222 vaccination. CDR3 loop: CASSAWTGNRYNEQFF. The CDR3 DNA follows: TGTGCCAGCAGTGCCTGGACAGGGAATCGGTACAATGAGCAGTTCTTC.